The source of this T cell receptor (beta chain) is a study of OX40 agonist ivuxolimab in advanced cancers. Study background: Having had anti-PD-1, anti-PD-L1 or anti-CTLA-4 therapy before was allowed, and approximately 40% had some.

The repertoire was sequenced with immunoSEQ multiplex PCR; TCRdb's copy has only in-frame clones and lacks some. The sample carries over 80,000 clones, 85% to 95% recorded once. V was trimmed by 1 base and J by 0 bases, leaving 17 bases between them. CDR3 length: 18 residues. In germline, CDR1 is SGHKS, CDR2 YYEKEE (reference sequence). The sequencing used CD4+ or CD8+ T cells sorted from blood, collected in a trial of the OX40 agonist ivuxolimab. The clonotype was recovered from an adult with an advanced solid tumor such as melanoma, head and neck, liver or kidney cancer. V is TRBV5-5 and J is TRBJ1-5, with D possibly being TRBD1 (5 bases). This CDR3 reads CASSLTLDSPYSNQPQHF. CDR3 nucleotides: TGTGCCAGCAGCTTGACCCTCGACAGCCCTTATAGCAATCAGCCCCAGCATTTT.